This T cell receptor beta chain was captured in a study of blood T cell repertoires in COVID-19. Study overall: PBMCs, B-cell-depleted T cells, or T cells provided the cDNA or gDNA that made up the material.

In the study's own analysis: How many nucleated cells were present was estimated from reference gene primer amplification. Data came from immunoSEQ multiplex PCR; TCRdb stores just in-frame clones and leaves some out. V, J and clone size reflect that table, while D and trimming were determined from the DNA. The sample shows about 250,000 clones, 85% to 90% of them seen only once. In germline, CDR1 is ENHRY, CDR2 SYGVKD. This CDR3 has 16 amino acids. With 4 bases clipped from V and 1 base from J, the junction kept 3 bases outside the gene matches. Those who participated ranged in age from 18 to 89 years and resided in about two dozen US areas.

The TCR sequence derives from a man between 35 and 55 years old who had recovered from COVID-19. The sample was PBMCs or T cells enriched from blood (not recorded which). This chain joins TRBV10-3 and TRBJ2-1; 11 bases fit TRBD2. DNA of the CDR3: TGTGCCATCAGTGCTACTAGCGGGGGATCCTACAATGAGCAGTTCTTC. Residues: CAISATSGGSYNEQFF.